This T cell receptor beta chain is from a study of blood T cell repertoires in COVID-19. The wider study: Sites across the United States, Italy and Spain contributed samples from acute and convalescent COVID-19. Sample material is recorded as cDNA or gDNA derived from T cells, B-cell-depleted T cells, or PBMCs.

Germline values: CDR1 MNHEY, CDR2 SVGAGI. The CDR3 has 15 residues. V lost 8 bases to trimming and J lost 0 bases, with 15 bases between them. Authors' processing steps: Reference gene primer amplification yielded estimated nucleated cell counts. Clones were read by immunoSEQ multiplex PCR, and TCRdb kept only the in-frame ones, dropping some. Clone size and the V and J calls come from that table; the DNA yielded D and trimming. The table has fewer than 200,000 clones, roughly 86% seen once. The chain carries TRBV6-5 and TRBJ2-3; a weak D match, TRBD2 (5 bases). The sequence derives from a man aged 35-49 years who had recovered from COVID-19. Sequenced: peripheral blood. CDR3 residues: CASQWRFASTDTQYF. The CDR3 nucleotides read TGTGCCAGCCAGTGGAGGTTTGCTAGCACAGATACGCAGTATTTT.